This T cell receptor beta chain derives from a study of blood T cell repertoires in COVID-19. As for the study in general: PBMCs, B-cell-depleted T cells, or T cells provided the cDNA or gDNA that made up the material.

The repertoire was sequenced with immunoSEQ multiplex PCR; TCRdb's copy has only in-frame clones and lacks some. The sample includes around 300,000 clones, approximately 90% of them seen just once. From germline, CDR1 is SGHNT and CDR2 YYREEE (reference sequence). This CDR3 comprises 14 residues. Deletions cut 0 bases from V and 7 bases from J, with 13 bases between. The TCR sequence derives from a man between 18 and 29 years old with active or convalescent COVID-19. Sequences were obtained from peripheral blood. This rearrangement joins TRBV5-4 to TRBJ2-5, with D possibly TRBD2 on 6 matching bases. The CDR3 nucleotides are TGTGCCAGCAGCTTGGAGGGCCGGGGAGGGACCCAGTACTTC. Protein product: CASSLEGRGGTQYF.